This T cell receptor (beta chain) stems from a study of OX40 agonist ivuxolimab in advanced cancers. Study summary: Each patient was given ivuxolimab into a vein every 2 weeks, at 0.01 to 10 mg/kg.

Prior autoimmune disease or systemic immunosuppression barred patients. As for this clone: Its antigen remains unidentified. A junction boundary mismatches the germline segment, possibly from a read error.

Findings and caveats of the study: Partial responders at 0.1-3.0 mg/kg showed near-lowest clonal expansion. Expanded peripheral T cell antigen specificity was not determined.

Germline V CDR1 and CDR2: SGHKS, YYEKEE (reference sequence). CDR3 length equals 12 residues. Libraries were prepared by immunoSEQ multiplex PCR; TCRdb keeps only in-frame clonotypes and omits some of them. Seen here are fewer than 15,000 clones, 65% to 85% observed once, and the top ten hold 36%. The V and J genes are TRBV5-5 and TRBJ2-3, with 9 bases that match TRBD1. The specimen was CD4+ or CD8+ T cells sorted from blood, collected in a trial of the OX40 agonist ivuxolimab. This sequence was found in an adult with an advanced solid tumor such as melanoma, head and neck, liver or kidney cancer. The CDR3 loop reads CASSPPGQGRHF. The CDR3 coding sequence is TGTGCCAGCAGCCCACCGGGACAGGGACGGCATTTT.